Presented here are 29 T cell receptor beta chains from one specimen sequenced in a study of blood T cell repertoires in COVID-19. This table comes from immunoSEQ multiplex PCR, and its TCRdb copy is limited to in-frame clones, with some not included. The data show about 210,000 clones, about 80% seen once. Source material: peripheral blood. The receptors originated from a woman aged 35 to 49 with active or convalescent COVID-19.

The chain couples TRBV6-1 to TRBJ2-7, with TRBD1 matching over 8 bases. V lost 7 bases and J lost 5; bases outside the gene matches: 10. The CDR3 is made up of 14 amino acids. Germline V gene data show CDR1 as MNHNS and CDR2 as SASEGT. CDR3 nucleotide sequence: TGTGCCAGCACTCCCGGGGACAGGAGCCACGAGCAGTACTTC. It codes for CASTPGDRSHEQYF.

V usage is TRBV16 and J usage is TRBJ1-5; 7 bases fit TRBD1. Germline V CDR1 and CDR2: KGHSY, FQNENV. V lost 0 bases to trimming and J lost 2 bases; unmatched junction nucleotides: 10. The CDR3 loop spans 18 amino acids. The CDR3 sequence is CASSQSGKTGAGNQPQHF. CDR3 bases: TGTGCCAGCAGCCAATCGGGGAAAACAGGGGCAGGCAATCAGCCCCAGCATTTT. Drawing the rest from reference TRBV16 and TRBJ1-5, the complete variable domain is GEEVAQTPKHLVRGEGQKAKLYCAPIKGHSYVFWYQQVLKNEFKFLISFQNENVFDETGMPKERFSAKCLPNSPCSLEIQATKLEDSAVYFCASSQSGKTGAGNQPQHFGDGTRLSIL.

J is TRBJ2-2 and V is TRBV29-1; 10 positions match TRBD1. The J segment lost 6 bases and the V segment lost 6 bases, leaving 4 bases of the junction unmatched. The CDR3 extends over 13 amino acids. The germline CDR1 and CDR2 sequences are SQVTM and ANQGSEA. The CDR3 DNA is TGCAGCGTGGGACAGGGGTCGGCCGGGGAGCTGTTTTTT. This translates into CSVGQGSAGELFF.

The rearrangement uses TRBV6-6 and TRBJ2-5; TRBD2 agrees at 9 bases. J was trimmed by 4 bases and V by 5 bases; bases with no gene match: 2. This CDR3 spans 13 amino acids. The germline V gene has CDR1 MNHNY and CDR2 SVGAGI (reference sequence). The CDR3 loop reads CASSSGRRETQYF. As DNA, the CDR3 is TGTGCCAGCAGTAGCGGGAGGCGAGAGACCCAGTACTTC.

This rearrangement joins TRBV21-1 to TRBJ2-4; the table gives TRBD2 as D, unverified against the DNA. TRBV21-1 is a known pseudogene. The CDR3 extends over 18 amino acids. In DNA form, the CDR3 reads TGTGCCAGCAGCAAAGGGGGGAGCGGGGTAGAAGACAAAAACATTCAGTACTTC. Protein product: CASSKGGSGVEDKNIQYF.

This clone was seen a handful of times. The chain links TRBV13 to TRBJ2-7; 12 bases fit TRBD2. J lost 8 bases, V lost 6 bases, and 14 bases had no gene match. This CDR3 comprises 16 residues. Per germline, CDR1 PRHDT and CDR2 FYEKMQ (reference sequence). The CDR3 spells CASRRSLTSGSRKQYF. CDR3 nucleotide sequence: TGTGCCAGCAGACGATCCCTGACTAGCGGGAGCAGGAAGCAGTACTTC. Full variable domain (rest looked up from reference TRBV13 and TRBJ2-7): AAGVIQSPRHLIKEKRETATLKCYPIPRHDTVYWYQQGPGQDPQFLISFYEKMQSDKGSIPDRFSAQQFSDYHSELNMSSLELGDSALYFCASRRSLTSGSRKQYFGPGTRLTVT.

The V and J genes are TRBV5-6 and TRBJ2-5; 10 nucleotides match TRBD1. The CDR3 consists of 18 residues. With V trimmed by 3 bases and J by 5 bases, 16 bases remained unmatched. Germline V lookup: CDR1 SGHDT, CDR2 YYEEEE. CDR3 residues: CASSSRDRGFLSFETQYF. The CDR3 DNA follows: TGTGCCAGCAGCTCCCGGGACAGGGGTTTTTTGAGTTTCGAGACCCAGTACTTC.

This clone came up once. V usage is TRBV5-1 and J usage is TRBJ1-5; D is possibly TRBD1 (6 bases). Germline CDR1 SGHRS, CDR2 YFSETQ. CDR3 length: 17 amino acids. Trimming removed 0 bases at V and 0 bases at J, with 13 bases between. As DNA, the CDR3 is TGCGCCAGCAGCTTGGAGGGGGGGCCTTATAGCAATCAGCCCCAGCATTTT. This codes for CASSLEGGPYSNQPQHF. Looking up the rest from reference TRBV5-1 and TRBJ1-5 gives the full variable domain: KAGVTQTPRYLIKTRGQQVTLSCSPISGHRSVSWYQQTPGQGLQFLFEYFSETQRNKGNFPGRFSGRQFSNSRSEMNVSTLELGDSALYLCASSLEGGPYSNQPQHFGDGTRLSIL.

This chain joins TRBV19 and TRBJ2-5, with 9 bases fitting TRBD2. The DNA matches TRBJ2-7 better at its end, which makes the J call doubtful. CDR1 is LNHDA and CDR2 is SQIVND in the germline V gene (reference sequence). The CDR3 is 13 amino acids. The CDR3 protein is CASGGRAEYEQYF. CDR3 DNA: TGTGCCAGCGGCGGGAGGGCCGAGTACGAGCAGTACTTC.

J is TRBJ1-1 and V is TRBV7-9; no clear D gene. Germline assignment: CDR1 SEHNR and CDR2 FQNEAQ (reference sequence). The CDR3 runs 13 residues. Trimming removed 5 bases from V and 2 bases from J, with 9 bases in between. This CDR3 is CASSAQANTEAFF. DNA of the CDR3: TGTGCCAGCAGCGCCCAGGCCAACACTGAAGCTTTCTTT. The complete variable domain, with remaining parts taken from reference TRBV7-9 and TRBJ1-1, reads DTGVSQNPRHKITKRGQNVTFRCDPISEHNRLYWYRQTLGQGPEFLTYFQNEAQLEKSRLLSDRFSAERPKGSFSTLEIQRTEQGDSAMYLCASSAQANTEAFFGQGTRLTVV.

This clone was observed once. V and J are TRBV5-1 and TRBJ2-3, with D perhaps matching TRBD2 (5 bases). CDR3 length: 17 amino acids. Per the germline V gene, CDR1 is SGHRS and CDR2 is YFSETQ. Trimming stripped 2 bases from V and 1 base from J, with 17 bases between. CDR3 residues: CASSFPLGGLRTDTQYF. Here the CDR3 DNA reads TGCGCCAGCAGCTTCCCTCTAGGAGGACTTCGCACAGATACGCAGTATTTT.

V and J are TRBV27 and TRBJ2-1; 8 bases are a match to TRBD2. The germline V gene has CDR1 MNHEY and CDR2 SMNVEV (reference sequence). The CDR3 loop spans 15 amino acids. V was clipped by 1 base and J by 10 bases; unmatched bases: 9. The chain's CDR3 is CASSLWGGGPGEQFF. Written as DNA, the CDR3 is TGTGCCAGCAGTTTATGGGGCGGGGGGCCCGGAGAGCAGTTCTTC.

This chain joins TRBV9 and TRBJ1-3, with 9 bases fitting TRBD1. V lost 4 bases, J lost 4 bases, and 6 bases stayed unmatched. Per the germline V gene, CDR1 is SGDLS and CDR2 is YYNGEE. This CDR3 comprises 15 residues. CDR3 sequence (DNA): TGTGCCAGCAGCCCGCGGACAGGGGAAGGAAACACCATATATTTT. It specifies CASSPRTGEGNTIYF. The full variable domain, completed using reference TRBV9 and TRBJ1-3, is DSGVTQTPKHLITATGQRVTLRCSPRSGDLSVYWYQQSLDQGLQFLIQYYNGEERAKGNILERFSAQQFPDLHSELNLSSLELGDSALYFCASSPRTGEGNTIYFGEGSWLTVV.

This rearrangement joins TRBV7-2 to TRBJ2-5; no definite D call. The V end lost 5 bases, the J end lost 5 bases, and 9 bases lay between the germline ends. The CDR3 totals 12 residues. CDR1 SGHTA and CDR2 FQGNSA come from the germline V gene. In DNA form, the CDR3 reads TGTGCCAGCAGCCCTGCCCGGGAGACCCAGTACTTC. Amino acid sequence: CASSPARETQYF.

On this clone itself: The germline gene is not matched at one end of the junction; a read error may be the cause. This chain uses TRBV7-7 with TRBJ2-5; 13 bases are a match to TRBD2. Per the germline V gene, CDR1 is SSHAT and CDR2 is FNYEAQ (reference sequence). This CDR3 region has 19 residues. CDR3 nucleotides: TGTGCTAGCAGCTTAGAGCCAGACTGGACTAGCGGGAGTTTAGAGACCCAGTACTTC. Its protein product is CASSLEPDWTSGSLETQYF.

This clone was seen a handful of times. The chain carries TRBV30 and TRBJ2-1; the match to TRBD2 covers 7 bases. CDR1 and CDR2 from the germline V gene are GTSNPN and SVGIG (reference sequence). The CDR3 totals 13 residues. After removal of 2 bases from V and 8 bases from J, the junction contained 6 bases not matched to a gene. CDR3 residues: CAWSSGGWDEQFF. In DNA form, the CDR3 reads TGTGCCTGGAGTTCCGGGGGGTGGGATGAGCAGTTCTTC.

This clone was seen only once. The chain joins TRBV7-3 to TRBJ2-2, with TRBD1 matching over 8 bases. Germline values: CDR1 SGHTA, CDR2 FQGTGA. The CDR3 length is 15 residues. V was clipped by 5 bases and J by 4 bases; unmatched bases: 6. The CDR3 bases are TGTGCCAGCAGCCTGGGACAGGTCAGCACCGGGGAGCTGTTTTTT. It codes for CASSLGQVSTGELFF.

The V and J genes are TRBV3-1 (or the pseudogene TRBV3-2) and TRBJ2-4; D not resolved. CDR3 length: 15 amino acids. CDR1 and CDR2 from the germline V gene are LGHDT and YNNKEL (reference sequence). Trimming stripped 4 bases from V and 1 base from J, with 11 bases between. The CDR3 coding sequence is TGTGCCAGCAGCCCGACCGAGAGGGCCAAAAACATTCAGTACTTC. Amino acid sequence: CASSPTERAKNIQYF.

The chain carries TRBV21-1 and TRBJ2-5; the DNA was not compared with TRBD1, the D call given in the table. TRBV21-1 is a pseudogene segment. CDR3 length equals 15 residues. Written as DNA, the CDR3 is TGTGCCAGCAGCACACGACAGGGGGCTCAAGAGACCCAGTACTTC. Its protein is CASSTRQGAQETQYF.

The rearrangement joins TRBV11-3 to TRBJ2-1; weak D call: TRBD2 (6 bases). The germline gives CDR1 SGHNT, CDR2 YENEEA. The CDR3 length is 16 residues. The V and J ends lost 1 base and 1 base respectively, with 11 bases between them. Here the CDR3 reads CASSLGGAGSYNEQFF. For the CDR3, the DNA is TGTGCCAGCAGCTTAGGAGGGGCGGGATCCTACAATGAGCAGTTCTTC.

This chain links TRBV18 with TRBJ2-3, with 15 bases matching TRBD2. The CDR3 contains 18 residues. Germline V gene data show CDR1 as KGHSH and CDR2 as LQKENI. The junction had 6 bases not matched to a gene; V was cut back by 3 bases and J by 2 bases. CDR3 loop: CASSPQGLAGGSTDTQYF. Here the CDR3 DNA reads TGTGCCAGCTCACCTCAGGGACTAGCGGGGGGATCCACAGATACGCAGTATTTT. Drawing the rest from reference TRBV18 and TRBJ2-3, the complete variable domain is NAGVMQNPRHLVRRRGQEARLRCSPMKGHSHVYWYRQLPEEGLKFMVYLQKENIIDESGMPKERFSAEFPKEGPSILRIQQVVRGDSAAYFCASSPQGLAGGSTDTQYFGPGTRLTVL.

The chain's CDR3 is CASSFSGNTEAFF. In DNA form, the CDR3 reads TGTGCCAGCAGTTTCTCCGGGAACACTGAAGCTTTCTTT. The V and J genes are TRBV12-3 or TRBV12-4 and TRBJ1-1; D is unresolved. Trimming took off 3 bases at V and 1 base at J, with 6 bases between the two ends. The CDR3 is 13 residues long.

This clone has only one observation. This chain links TRBV13 with TRBJ1-6; 7 bases line up with TRBD1. Trimming removed 5 bases from V and 9 bases from J; junction bases left unmatched: 7. Germline assignment: CDR1 PRHDT and CDR2 FYEKMQ (reference sequence). The CDR3 sequence is 14 residues long. CDR3 in amino acids: CASSLRDRSSPLHF. The CDR3 bases are TGTGCCAGCAGCCTCCGGGACAGATCTTCACCCCTCCACTTT.

The V gene is TRBV29-1, the J gene TRBJ1-6; D may be TRBD1 (6 bases). With 4 bases removed from V and 9 bases from J, the gap between germline ends came to 16 bases. CDR1 and CDR2 (germline): SQVTM, ANQGSEA. This CDR3 spans 14 amino acids. The CDR3 sequence: CSVVLGVDSSPLHF. CDR3 nucleotide sequence: TGCAGCGTTGTTTTGGGCGTGGACAGTTCACCCCTCCACTTT.

The chain couples TRBV28 to TRBJ1-4; D uncertain. Germline values: CDR1 MDHEN, CDR2 SYDVKM. Trimming took 2 bases from V and 7 from J, leaving 8 bases between them. The CDR3 extends over 13 amino acids. CDR3 coding DNA: TGTGCCAGCAGTTTAGGAGGGTCTGAAAAACTGTTTTTT. Amino acid sequence: CASSLGGSEKLFF.

This chain joins TRBV6-5 and TRBJ1-1; D is uncertain. The CDR3 spans 13 residues. The V and J ends lost 5 bases and 4 bases respectively, with 11 bases between them. Germline loops: CDR1 MNHEY, CDR2 SVGAGI. The CDR3 here is CASSIGVGTEAFF. The CDR3, as DNA: TGTGCCAGCAGTATCGGGGTTGGCACTGAAGCTTTCTTT.

The gene calls are TRBV9 and TRBJ2-2; TRBD2 matches 8 bases. The CDR3 runs to 17 residues. V lost 0 bases to trimming and J lost 8 bases; unmatched junction nucleotides: 12. Germline-derived CDR1 and CDR2 are SGDLS and YYNGEE. The CDR3 reads CASSVEKTSASWGELFF. Here the CDR3 DNA reads TGTGCCAGCAGCGTAGAGAAGACTAGCGCGTCTTGGGGGGAGCTGTTTTTT.

This clone showed up just a few times. This chain links TRBV7-2 with TRBJ2-7; no clear D. V was pared by 1 base and J by 1 base, with 8 bases between. The CDR3 has 14 residues. Germline CDR1 reads SGHTA; CDR2 reads FQGNSA. CDR3 nucleotides: TGTGCCAGCAGCTTAGTTCAGTTTTCCTACGAGCAGTACTTC. Protein: CASSLVQFSYEQYF.

The CDR3 here is CASSLTDGSNQPQHF. The DNA of the CDR3 is TGTGCCAGCAGCTTAACAGACGGTAGCAATCAGCCCCAGCATTTT. This chain uses TRBV7-8 with TRBJ1-5; D not certain. V was shortened by 2 bases and J by 0 bases, with 8 bases between the two germline ends. Germline CDR1 SGHVS, CDR2 FQNEAQ. This CDR3 is 15 amino acids long.